These T cell receptor beta chains were read from a single sample in a study of patients and donors after allogeneic stem cell transplantation. From the RT-PCR reads, TCRdb called clonotypes with MiXCR, one entry per CDR3 protein. The sample records about 960,000 distinct CDR3 sequences, roughly 18% being singletons. Source material: blood, either unsorted or a sorted T cell fraction (not recorded which). The receptors stem from a human donor who was either an allogeneic HSCT recipient or a stem cell or donor lymphocyte infusion donor (not recorded which). It is not recorded whose cells these are; they may come from a transplant donor. Each CDR3 is given with its conserved first and last residue. D genes are given only for firm matches. The size field is filled for only some rows; it gives once, few, many or a size class.

clone size: -
V gene: TRBV6-5
D gene: -
J gene: TRBJ1-1
CDR3 protein: CASSTGAEAFF
CDR3 DNA: TGTGCCAGCTCAACAGGAGCTGAAGCTTTCTTT

clone size: few
V gene: TRBV3-1
D gene: -
J gene: TRBJ2-7
CDR3 protein: CASSQGKGPYEQYF
CDR3 DNA: TGTGCCAGCAGCCAAGGAAAAGGGCCCTACGAGCAGTACTTC

clone size: few
V gene: TRBV25-1
D gene: TRBD1
J gene: TRBJ1-6
CDR3 protein: CASSEYFTGQGPSSYNSPLHF
CDR3 DNA: TGTGCCAGCAGTGAATATTTTACCGGACAGGGCCCTTCCTCCTATAATTCACCCCTCCACTTT

clone size: few
V gene: TRBV11-2
D gene: -
J gene: TRBJ2-2
CDR3 protein: CASSPRKEAPLSNTGELFF
CDR3 DNA: TGTGCCAGCAGTCCGCGTAAGGAGGCTCCCCTGTCAAACACCGGGGAGCTGTTTTTT

clone size: -
V gene: TRBV5-6
D gene: -
J gene: TRBJ2-7
CDR3 protein: CASSLEGSDEQYF
CDR3 DNA: TGTGCCAGCAGCTTGGAAGGGTCAGACGAGCAGTACTTC

clone size: -
V gene: TRBV5-1
D gene: TRBD1
J gene: TRBJ1-1
CDR3 protein: CASSSGTALGAFF
CDR3 DNA: TGCGCCAGCAGCTCCGGGACAGCCTTAGGAGCTTTCTTT

clone size: -
V gene: TRBV15
D gene: TRBD1
J gene: TRBJ1-5
CDR3 protein: CATSRGDRGHHQPQHF
CDR3 DNA: TGTGCCACCAGCAGAGGGGACAGGGGGCATCATCAGCCCCAGCATTTT

clone size: -
V gene: TRBV20-1
D gene: TRBD1
J gene: TRBJ2-3
CDR3 protein: CSARPSPPNRGTDTQYF
CDR3 DNA: TGCAGTGCTAGGCCCTCACCCCCGAACAGGGGTACAGATACGCAGTATTTT

clone size: few
V gene: TRBV7-9
D gene: -
J gene: TRBJ2-3
CDR3 protein: CASSLGGGPGDTQYF
CDR3 DNA: TGTGCCAGCAGCTTGGGCGGGGGCCCGGGAGATACGCAGTATTTT

clone size: -
V gene: TRBV29-1
D gene: TRBD1
J gene: TRBJ1-2
CDR3 protein: CSVEKWTGLFGYTF
CDR3 DNA: TGCAGCGTTGAAAAGTGGACAGGGCTTTTTGGCTACACCTTC

clone size: once
V gene: TRBV20-1
D gene: -
J gene: TRBJ2-4
CDR3 protein: CSARQAKNIQYF
CDR3 DNA: TGCAGTGCTAGACAGGCCAAAAACATTCAGTACTTC

clone size: few
V gene: TRBV7-2
D gene: TRBD2
J gene: TRBJ2-1
CDR3 protein: CASSSPLLASGDEQFF
CDR3 DNA: TGTGCCAGCAGCTCCCCCCTACTAGCGTCTGGCGATGAGCAGTTCTTC

clone size: -
V gene: TRBV10-3
D gene: TRBD1
J gene: TRBJ1-2
CDR3 protein: CATDRGDGYTF
CDR3 DNA: TGTGCCACGGACAGGGGGGACGGCTACACCTTC

clone size: -
V gene: TRBV12-3/TRBV12-4
D gene: -
J gene: TRBJ2-3
CDR3 protein: CASSLSEPGTDTQYF
CDR3 DNA: TGTGCCAGCAGTTTGAGTGAGCCCGGCACAGATACGCAGTATTTT

clone size: -
V gene: TRBV4-2
D gene: -
J gene: TRBJ2-7
CDR3 protein: CASSQGVRWYF
CDR3 DNA: TGTGCCAGCAGCCAAGGGGTTAGGTGGTACTTC

clone size: -
V gene: TRBV5-1
D gene: TRBD1
J gene: TRBJ2-7
CDR3 protein: CASSLLQTYRGSSYEQYF
CDR3 DNA: TGCGCCAGCAGCCTTCTTCAAACCTACAGGGGAAGCTCCTACGAGCAGTACTTC

clone size: many
V gene: TRBV15
D gene: TRBD1
J gene: TRBJ2-7
CDR3 protein: CATSIRQGLSYEQYF
CDR3 DNA: TGTGCCACCAGCATTAGACAGGGTCTTTCCTACGAGCAGTACTTC

clone size: few
V gene: TRBV12-3/TRBV12-4
D gene: -
J gene: TRBJ2-7
CDR3 protein: CASSLNGRVYEQYF
CDR3 DNA: TGTGCCAGCAGTTTGAATGGCAGGGTCTACGAGCAGTACTTC

clone size: -
V gene: TRBV11-2
D gene: -
J gene: TRBJ2-2
CDR3 protein: CASSLDRLENTGELFF
CDR3 DNA: TGTGCCAGCAGCTTAGATAGGCTAGAGAACACCGGGGAGCTGTTTTTT

clone size: few
V gene: TRBV20-1
D gene: -
J gene: TRBJ2-3
CDR3 protein: CSARPRHLGTQYF
CDR3 DNA: TGCAGTGCTAGACCAAGGCACCTCGGTACGCAGTATTTT

clone size: -
V gene: TRBV25-1
D gene: TRBD2
J gene: TRBJ2-7
CDR3 protein: CASRDSGSTYEQYF
CDR3 DNA: TGTGCCAGCAGAGATAGCGGGAGCACCTACGAGCAGTACTTC

clone size: few
V gene: TRBV6-2/TRBV6-3
D gene: TRBD2
J gene: TRBJ2-3
CDR3 protein: CASSYYGTSGVTSTDTQYF
CDR3 DNA: TGTGCCAGCAGTTACTACGGGACTAGCGGGGTTACTAGCACAGATACGCAGTATTTT

clone size: few
V gene: TRBV7-7
D gene: -
J gene: TRBJ2-2
CDR3 protein: CASSALVYGELFF
CDR3 DNA: TGTGCTAGCAGCGCCCTTGTGTACGGGGAGCTGTTTTTT

clone size: -
V gene: TRBV27
D gene: -
J gene: TRBJ2-3
CDR3 protein: CASSIHRTDTQYF
CDR3 DNA: TGTGCCAGCAGTATACACCGCACAGATACGCAGTATTTT

clone size: -
V gene: TRBV9
D gene: -
J gene: TRBJ1-2
CDR3 protein: CASSVEKGGPGYTF
CDR3 DNA: TGTGCCAGCAGCGTAGAAAAGGGGGGCCCCGGCTACACCTTC

clone size: -
V gene: TRBV5-6
D gene: -
J gene: TRBJ1-1
CDR3 protein: CASSLMSVPEAFF
CDR3 DNA: TGTGCCAGCAGCTTGATGTCAGTTCCTGAAGCTTTCTTT

clone size: -
V gene: TRBV6-1
D gene: TRBD1
J gene: TRBJ1-6
CDR3 protein: CASRTDRVTPLHF
CDR3 DNA: TGTGCCAGCAGGACCGACAGGGTAACACCCCTCCACTTT

clone size: -
V gene: TRBV7-2
D gene: -
J gene: TRBJ2-3
CDR3 protein: CASSYGGGGPTDTQYF
CDR3 DNA: TGTGCCAGCAGCTACGGGGGCGGGGGCCCCACAGATACGCAGTATTTT

clone size: -
V gene: TRBV4-3
D gene: TRBD1
J gene: TRBJ1-2
CDR3 protein: CASSQGAGQGDGYTF
CDR3 DNA: TGCGCCAGCAGCCAAGGCGCCGGACAGGGCGATGGCTACACCTTC

clone size: many
V gene: TRBV5-1
D gene: TRBD2
J gene: TRBJ2-7
CDR3 protein: CASSLERGPYEQYF
CDR3 DNA: TGTGCCAGCAGTTTAGAGCGGGGACCCTACGAGCAGTACTTC

clone size: -
V gene: TRBV6-2/TRBV6-3
D gene: -
J gene: TRBJ1-1
CDR3 protein: CASSHGPGEAFF
CDR3 DNA: TGTGCCAGCAGCCACGGACCTGGTGAAGCTTTCTTT

clone size: few
V gene: TRBV10-3
D gene: -
J gene: TRBJ2-1
CDR3 protein: CAISEDSSTYNEQFF
CDR3 DNA: TGTGCCATCAGTGAAGACTCATCGACCTACAATGAGCAGTTCTTC

clone size: -
V gene: TRBV7-9
D gene: -
J gene: TRBJ2-1
CDR3 protein: CASSYRTISSYNEQFF
CDR3 DNA: TGTGCCAGCAGTTACCGGACTATCAGCTCCTACAATGAGCAGTTCTTC

clone size: -
V gene: TRBV12-3/TRBV12-4
D gene: -
J gene: TRBJ1-1
CDR3 protein: CASSSPSGTEAFF
CDR3 DNA: TGTGCCAGCAGTTCCCCCTCCGGGACTGAAGCTTTCTTT

clone size: -
V gene: TRBV12-3/TRBV12-4
D gene: TRBD2
J gene: TRBJ2-1
CDR3 protein: CASSRFWTSGILVNEQFF
CDR3 DNA: TGTGCCAGCAGCCGATTCTGGACTAGCGGGATCTTGGTAAATGAGCAGTTCTTC

clone size: few
V gene: TRBV3-1
D gene: -
J gene: TRBJ1-2
CDR3 protein: CASSQTGKRVRGYTF
CDR3 DNA: TGTGCCAGCAGCCAAACCGGAAAAAGGGTAAGAGGCTACACCTTC

clone size: -
V gene: TRBV27
D gene: TRBD1
J gene: TRBJ1-2
CDR3 protein: CASSMGQFSGYTF
CDR3 DNA: TGTGCCAGCAGTATGGGACAGTTCTCTGGCTACACCTTC

clone size: -
V gene: TRBV4-3
D gene: TRBD2
J gene: TRBJ2-2
CDR3 protein: CATSHGLAGTTPNTGELFF
CDR3 DNA: TGCGCCACCAGCCACGGACTAGCGGGGACGACTCCGAACACCGGGGAGCTGTTTTTT

clone size: few
V gene: TRBV15
D gene: -
J gene: TRBJ1-5
CDR3 protein: CATSRGRIRGGPQPQHF
CDR3 DNA: TGTGCCACCAGCAGAGGGAGGATCAGGGGTGGCCCTCAGCCCCAGCATTTT

clone size: -
V gene: TRBV6-5
D gene: -
J gene: TRBJ2-1
CDR3 protein: CASSYILFGEQFF
CDR3 DNA: TGTGCCAGCAGTTACATCCTTTTCGGTGAGCAGTTCTTC

clone size: few
V gene: TRBV7-6
D gene: -
J gene: TRBJ1-5
CDR3 protein: CASSLTDLNQPQHF
CDR3 DNA: TGTGCCAGCAGCTTGACAGATCTAAATCAGCCCCAGCATTTT

clone size: -
V gene: TRBV9
D gene: TRBD1
J gene: TRBJ1-2
CDR3 protein: CASSRETGGLGYTF
CDR3 DNA: TGTGCCAGCAGCCGAGAAACAGGGGGTCTTGGCTACACCTTC

clone size: -
V gene: TRBV4-2
D gene: TRBD1
J gene: TRBJ2-6
CDR3 protein: CASSQDFTDRGRGGANVLTF
CDR3 DNA: TGTGCCAGCAGCCAAGATTTTACGGACAGGGGGCGCGGTGGGGCCAACGTCCTGACTTTC

clone size: few
V gene: TRBV7-9
D gene: -
J gene: TRBJ2-2
CDR3 protein: CASSLEGFLINTGELFF
CDR3 DNA: TGTGCCAGCAGCTTAGAGGGATTCTTGATCAACACCGGGGAGCTGTTTTTT

clone size: few
V gene: TRBV30
D gene: TRBD1
J gene: TRBJ1-2
CDR3 protein: CAWSGQGGNNYGYTF
CDR3 DNA: TGTGCCTGGAGTGGACAGGGGGGTAATAACTATGGCTACACCTTC

clone size: -
V gene: TRBV5-1
D gene: TRBD2
J gene: TRBJ2-1
CDR3 protein: CASSLSPAGLGGAEQFF
CDR3 DNA: TGCGCCAGCAGCTTGAGCCCCGCGGGACTAGGGGGGGCTGAGCAGTTCTTC

clone size: -
V gene: TRBV18
D gene: TRBD2
J gene: TRBJ2-7
CDR3 protein: CASSPGGGQTYEQYF
CDR3 DNA: TGTGCCAGCTCACCTGGGGGAGGGCAAACCTACGAGCAGTACTTC

clone size: -
V gene: TRBV19
D gene: -
J gene: TRBJ2-5
CDR3 protein: CASSIDEGFRYF
CDR3 DNA: TGTGCCAGTAGTATAGATGAAGGGTTTCGGTACTTC

clone size: -
V gene: TRBV4-3
D gene: TRBD2
J gene: TRBJ2-3
CDR3 protein: CASSLRGEGTDTQYF
CDR3 DNA: TGCGCCAGCAGCCTTCGGGGGGAAGGCACAGATACGCAGTATTTT

clone size: few
V gene: TRBV9
D gene: TRBD1
J gene: TRBJ2-7
CDR3 protein: CASSPRDRDFSYEQYF
CDR3 DNA: TGTGCCAGCAGCCCCCGGGACAGGGACTTCTCCTACGAGCAGTACTTC

clone size: many
V gene: TRBV13
D gene: -
J gene: TRBJ1-1
CDR3 protein: CASSWGEMNTEAFF
CDR3 DNA: TGTGCCAGCAGCTGGGGCGAGATGAACACTGAAGCTTTCTTT

clone size: -
V gene: TRBV6-2/TRBV6-3
D gene: -
J gene: TRBJ2-7
CDR3 protein: CASSYAVPAVTTTEQYF
CDR3 DNA: TGTGCCAGCAGTTACGCGGTACCGGCGGTAACTACTACCGAGCAGTACTTC

clone size: -
V gene: TRBV5-6
D gene: -
J gene: TRBJ1-3
CDR3 protein: CASSFPPGPGGNTIYF
CDR3 DNA: TGTGCCAGCAGCTTTCCGCCGGGACCAGGTGGAAACACCATATATTTT

clone size: -
V gene: TRBV29-1
D gene: TRBD2
J gene: TRBJ2-1
CDR3 protein: CSVVLLAGYNEQFF
CDR3 DNA: TGCAGCGTTGTATTGTTAGCGGGGTACAATGAGCAGTTCTTC